This T cell receptor (beta chain) emerged from a study of cytomegalovirus exposure and HLA in healthy donors. This CDR3 is built from 16 residues. V trimming: 4 bases; J trimming: 1 base; junction bases outside the gene matches: 5. Germline V gives CDR1 SNHLY, CDR2 FYNNEI. In the PCR, 60 Vbeta and 13 Jbeta primers were used. Method: immunoSEQ multiplex PCR; TCRdb's copy keeps in-frame clones and lacks some. The sample lists 95,000 to 100,000 clones, roughly 79% seen once, with approximately 2% in the top ten. The TCR comes from a woman in her thirties or forties in good health and CMV-seronegative. The sample taken for sequencing was PBMCs. The V gene is TRBV2, the J gene TRBJ2-3; 10 bases line up with TRBD1. CDR3 coding DNA: TGTGCCAGCAGTGTCACCGGGACAGGGGGCACAGATACGCAGTATTTT. This encodes CASSVTGTGGTDTQYF.